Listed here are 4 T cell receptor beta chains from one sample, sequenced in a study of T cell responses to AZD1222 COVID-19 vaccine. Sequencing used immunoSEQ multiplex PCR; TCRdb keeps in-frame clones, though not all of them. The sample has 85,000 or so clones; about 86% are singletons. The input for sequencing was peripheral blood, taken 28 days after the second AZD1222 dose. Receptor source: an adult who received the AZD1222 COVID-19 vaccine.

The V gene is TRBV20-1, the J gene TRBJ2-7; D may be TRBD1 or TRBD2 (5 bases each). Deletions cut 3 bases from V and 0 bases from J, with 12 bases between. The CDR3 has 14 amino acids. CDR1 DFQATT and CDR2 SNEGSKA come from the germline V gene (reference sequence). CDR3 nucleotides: TGCAGTGCTAGTAAGGCAGGGAGCTCCTACGAGCAGTACTTC. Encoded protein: CSASKAGSSYEQYF.

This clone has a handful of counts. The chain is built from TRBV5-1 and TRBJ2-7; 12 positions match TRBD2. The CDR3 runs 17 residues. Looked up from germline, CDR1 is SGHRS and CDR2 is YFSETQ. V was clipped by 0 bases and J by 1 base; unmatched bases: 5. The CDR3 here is CASSLELAGGGSYEQYF. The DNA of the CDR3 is TGCGCCAGCAGCTTGGAACTAGCGGGAGGAGGTTCCTACGAGCAGTACTTC.

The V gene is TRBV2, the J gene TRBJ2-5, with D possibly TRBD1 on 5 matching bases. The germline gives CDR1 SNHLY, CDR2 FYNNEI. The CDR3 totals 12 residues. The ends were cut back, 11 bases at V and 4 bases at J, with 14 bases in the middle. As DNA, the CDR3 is TGTGCCCTAAGGGGTAATGGAGAGACCCAGTACTTC. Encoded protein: CALRGNGETQYF.

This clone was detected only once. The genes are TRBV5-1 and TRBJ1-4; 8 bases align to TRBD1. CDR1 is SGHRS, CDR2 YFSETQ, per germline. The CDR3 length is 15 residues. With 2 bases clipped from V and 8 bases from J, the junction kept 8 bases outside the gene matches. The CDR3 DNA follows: TGCGCCAGCAGCTTAGGGACAGGTGCGGGCGAAAAACTGTTTTTT. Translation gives CASSLGTGAGEKLFF.